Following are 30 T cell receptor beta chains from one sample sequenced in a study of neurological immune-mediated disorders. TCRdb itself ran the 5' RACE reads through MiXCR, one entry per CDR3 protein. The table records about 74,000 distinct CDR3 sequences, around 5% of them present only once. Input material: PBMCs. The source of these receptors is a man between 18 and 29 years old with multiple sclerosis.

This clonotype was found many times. CDR3 sequence reads: CSATGASGANVLTF. CDR3 sequence (DNA): TGCAGTGCTACAGGGGCCTCTGGGGCCAACGTCCTGACTTTC. The chain carries TRBV20-1 and TRBJ2-6, with D possibly matching TRBD1 (6 bases). CDR3 size: 14 residues. The germline V gene encodes CDR1 DFQATT and CDR2 SNEGSKA (reference sequence). Trimming shortened V by 4 bases and J by 0 bases, and 7 bases separated the two germline ends.

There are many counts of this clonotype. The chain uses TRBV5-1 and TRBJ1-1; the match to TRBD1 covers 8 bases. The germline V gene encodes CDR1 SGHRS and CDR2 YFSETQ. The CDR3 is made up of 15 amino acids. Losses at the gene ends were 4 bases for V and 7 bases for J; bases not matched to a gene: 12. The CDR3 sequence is CASSQTVPGQDEAFF. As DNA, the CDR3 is TGCGCCAGCAGCCAAACTGTTCCGGGACAGGATGAAGCTTTCTTT.

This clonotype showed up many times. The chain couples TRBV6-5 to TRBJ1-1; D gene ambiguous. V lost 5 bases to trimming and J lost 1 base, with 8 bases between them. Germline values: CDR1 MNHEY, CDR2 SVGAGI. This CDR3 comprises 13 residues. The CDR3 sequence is CASSRTGNTEAFF. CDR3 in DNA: TGTGCCAGCAGTCGGACGGGGAACACTGAAGCTTTCTTT.

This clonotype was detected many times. The CDR3 bases are TGTGCCAGCAGCGAAGGATTAACTAGCACTGAAGCTTTCTTT. It encodes CASSEGLTSTEAFF. The chain recombines TRBV5-5 with TRBJ1-1; D gene unclear. Trimming stripped 4 bases from V and 4 bases from J, with 14 bases between. The V gene's germline CDR1 is SGHKS and CDR2 YYEKEE (reference sequence). The CDR3 covers 14 residues.

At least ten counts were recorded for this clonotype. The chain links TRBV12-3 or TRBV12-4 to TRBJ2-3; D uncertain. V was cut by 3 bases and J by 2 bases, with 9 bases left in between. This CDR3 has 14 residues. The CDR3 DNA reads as TGTGCCAGCAGTTTGTTCGACCCCACAGATACGCAGTATTTT. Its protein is CASSLFDPTDTQYF.

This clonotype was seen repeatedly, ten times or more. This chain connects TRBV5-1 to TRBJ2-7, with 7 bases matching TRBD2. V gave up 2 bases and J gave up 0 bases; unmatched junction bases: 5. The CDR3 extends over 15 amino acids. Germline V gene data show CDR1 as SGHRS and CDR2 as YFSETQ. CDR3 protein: CASSFLADPSYEQYF. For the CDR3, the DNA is TGCGCCAGCAGCTTCCTAGCGGACCCCTCCTACGAGCAGTACTTC.

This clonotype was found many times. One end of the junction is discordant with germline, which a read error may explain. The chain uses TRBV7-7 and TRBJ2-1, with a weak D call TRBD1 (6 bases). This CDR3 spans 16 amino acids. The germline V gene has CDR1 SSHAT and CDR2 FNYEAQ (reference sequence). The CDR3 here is CASSLGLGDRTNEQFF. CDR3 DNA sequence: TGTGCTAGCAGCTTAGGACTTGGAGACAGGACAAATGAGCAGTTCTTC.

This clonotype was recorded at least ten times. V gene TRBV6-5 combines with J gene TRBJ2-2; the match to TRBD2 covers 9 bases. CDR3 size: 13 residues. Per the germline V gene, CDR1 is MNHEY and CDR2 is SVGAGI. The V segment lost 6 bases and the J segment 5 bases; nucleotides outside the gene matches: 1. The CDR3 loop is CASSLAGTGELFF. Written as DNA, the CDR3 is TGTGCCAGCAGCCTAGCGGGGACCGGGGAGCTGTTTTTT.

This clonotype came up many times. CDR3 nucleotide sequence: TGTGCGTCCGGGCTGTCAGGCGGGGGAGGTCAGCCCCAGCATTTT. Translation: CASGLSGGGGQPQHF. This sequence joins TRBV12-3 or TRBV12-4 and TRBJ1-5; a weak D match, TRBD1 (5 bases). CDR3 length: 15 amino acids.

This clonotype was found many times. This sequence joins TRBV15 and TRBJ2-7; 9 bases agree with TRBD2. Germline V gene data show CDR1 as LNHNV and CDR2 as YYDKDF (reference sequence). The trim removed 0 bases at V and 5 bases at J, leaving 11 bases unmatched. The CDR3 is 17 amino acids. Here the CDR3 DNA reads TGTGCCACCAGCAGAGACCCCGGACTAGCGTTACGGAACGAGCAGTACTTC. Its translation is CATSRDPGLALRNEQYF.

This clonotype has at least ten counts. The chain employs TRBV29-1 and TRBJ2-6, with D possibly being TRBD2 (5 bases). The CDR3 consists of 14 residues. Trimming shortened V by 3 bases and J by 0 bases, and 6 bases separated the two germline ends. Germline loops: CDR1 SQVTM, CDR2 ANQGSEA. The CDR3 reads CSVEGDSGANVLTF. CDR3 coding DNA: TGCAGCGTTGAGGGAGACTCTGGGGCCAACGTCCTGACTTTC.

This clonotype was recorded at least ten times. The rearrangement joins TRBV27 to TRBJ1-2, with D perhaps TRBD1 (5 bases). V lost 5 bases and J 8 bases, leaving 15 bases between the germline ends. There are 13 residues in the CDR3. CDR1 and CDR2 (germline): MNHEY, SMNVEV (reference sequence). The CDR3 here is CASSASGSQGYTF. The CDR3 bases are TGTGCCAGCAGTGCCTCAGGGTCTCAGGGCTACACCTTC.

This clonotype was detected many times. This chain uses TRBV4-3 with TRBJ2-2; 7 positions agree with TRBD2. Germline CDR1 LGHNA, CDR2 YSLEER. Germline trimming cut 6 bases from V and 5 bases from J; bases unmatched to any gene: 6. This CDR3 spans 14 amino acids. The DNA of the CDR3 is TGCGCCAGCAGTCGGGAGGCCGATACCGGGGAGCTGTTTTTT. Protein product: CASSREADTGELFF.

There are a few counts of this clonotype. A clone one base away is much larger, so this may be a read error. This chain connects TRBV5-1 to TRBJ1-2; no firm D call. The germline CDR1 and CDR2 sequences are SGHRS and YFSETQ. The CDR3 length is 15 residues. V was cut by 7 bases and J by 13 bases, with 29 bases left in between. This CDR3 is CASHLAPGKGGFPTF. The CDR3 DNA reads TGCGCCAGCCACCTTGCACCAGGAAAGGGTGGGTTCCCCACCTTC.

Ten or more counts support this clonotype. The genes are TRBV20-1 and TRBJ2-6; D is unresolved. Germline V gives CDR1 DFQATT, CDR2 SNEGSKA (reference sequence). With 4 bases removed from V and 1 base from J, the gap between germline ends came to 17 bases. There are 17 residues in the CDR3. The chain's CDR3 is CSATSFQMGSGANVLTF. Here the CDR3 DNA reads TGCAGTGCTACTTCATTTCAAATGGGGTCTGGGGCCAACGTCCTGACTTTC.

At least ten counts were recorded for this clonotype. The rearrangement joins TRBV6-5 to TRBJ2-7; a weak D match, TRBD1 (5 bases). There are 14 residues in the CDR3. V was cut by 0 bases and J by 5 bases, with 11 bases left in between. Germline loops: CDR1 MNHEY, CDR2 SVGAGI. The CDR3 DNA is TGTGCCAGCAGTTACTCTCGCAGGGTCGACGAGCAGTACTTC. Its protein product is CASSYSRRVDEQYF.

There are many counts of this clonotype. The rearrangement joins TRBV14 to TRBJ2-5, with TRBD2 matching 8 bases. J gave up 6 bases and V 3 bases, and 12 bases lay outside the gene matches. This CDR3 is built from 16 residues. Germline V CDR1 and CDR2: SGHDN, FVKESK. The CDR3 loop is CASSQLGLDGSQTQYF. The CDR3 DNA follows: TGTGCCAGCAGCCAGTTGGGACTAGACGGATCCCAGACCCAGTACTTC.

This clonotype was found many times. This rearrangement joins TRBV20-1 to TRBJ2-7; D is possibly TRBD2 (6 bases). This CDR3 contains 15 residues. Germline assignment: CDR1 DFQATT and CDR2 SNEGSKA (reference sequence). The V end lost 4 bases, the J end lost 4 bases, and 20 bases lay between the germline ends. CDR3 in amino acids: CSANPGAGLVYEQYF. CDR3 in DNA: TGCAGTGCTAATCCAGGTGCGGGGTTGGTTTACGAGCAGTACTTC.

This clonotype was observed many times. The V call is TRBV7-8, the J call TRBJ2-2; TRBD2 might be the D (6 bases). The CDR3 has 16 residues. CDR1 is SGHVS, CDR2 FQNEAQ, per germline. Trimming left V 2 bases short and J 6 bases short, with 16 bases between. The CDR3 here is CASSLLGTQSPGELFF. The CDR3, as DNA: TGTGCCAGCAGCTTATTAGGGACTCAGAGCCCCGGGGAGCTGTTTTTT.

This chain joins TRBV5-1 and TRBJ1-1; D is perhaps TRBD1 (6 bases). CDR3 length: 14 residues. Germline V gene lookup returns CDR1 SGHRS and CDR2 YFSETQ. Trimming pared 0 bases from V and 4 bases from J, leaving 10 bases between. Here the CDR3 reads CASSLVRGGTEAFF. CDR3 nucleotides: TGCGCCAGCAGCTTGGTCAGGGGCGGCACTGAAGCTTTCTTT.

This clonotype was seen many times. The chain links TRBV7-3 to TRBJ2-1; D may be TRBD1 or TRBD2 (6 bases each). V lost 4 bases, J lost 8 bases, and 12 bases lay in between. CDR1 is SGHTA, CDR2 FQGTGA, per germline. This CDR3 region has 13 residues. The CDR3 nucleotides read TGTGCCAGCAGCTCCGGGGGCTGGGATGAGCAGTTCTTC. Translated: CASSSGGWDEQFF.

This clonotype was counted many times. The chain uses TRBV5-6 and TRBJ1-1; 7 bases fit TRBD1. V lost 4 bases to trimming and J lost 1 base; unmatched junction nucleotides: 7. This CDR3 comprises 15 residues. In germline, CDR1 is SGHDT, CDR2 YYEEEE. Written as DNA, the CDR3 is TGTGCCAGCAGCACCAGGGGGGGACCGAACACTGAAGCTTTCTTT. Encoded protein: CASSTRGGPNTEAFF. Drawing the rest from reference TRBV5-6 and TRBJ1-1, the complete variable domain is DAGVTQSPTHLIKTRGQQVTLRCSPKSGHDTVSWYQQALGQGPQFIFQYYEEEERQRGNFPDRFSGHQFPNYSSELNVNALLLGDSALYLCASSTRGGPNTEAFFGQGTRLTVV.

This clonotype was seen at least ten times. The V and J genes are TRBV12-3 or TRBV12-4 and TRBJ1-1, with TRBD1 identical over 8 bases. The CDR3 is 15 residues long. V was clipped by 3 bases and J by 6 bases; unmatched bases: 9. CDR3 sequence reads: CASSFRRGRLPEAFF. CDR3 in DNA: TGTGCCAGCAGTTTCCGCAGGGGGCGCCTCCCTGAAGCTTTCTTT.

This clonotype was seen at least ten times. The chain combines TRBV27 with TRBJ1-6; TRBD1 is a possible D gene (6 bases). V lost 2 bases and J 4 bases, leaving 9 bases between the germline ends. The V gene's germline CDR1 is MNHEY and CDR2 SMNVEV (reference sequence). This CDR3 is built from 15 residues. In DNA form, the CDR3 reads TGTGCCAGCAGTTTAAGGAGGGGGTATAATTCACCCCTCCACTTT. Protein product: CASSLRRGYNSPLHF.

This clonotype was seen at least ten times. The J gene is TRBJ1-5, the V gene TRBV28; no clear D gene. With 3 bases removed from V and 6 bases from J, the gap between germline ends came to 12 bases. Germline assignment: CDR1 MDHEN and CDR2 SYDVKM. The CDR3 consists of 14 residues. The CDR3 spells CASSLYLAGQPQHF. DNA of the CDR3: TGTGCCAGCAGTTTGTACCTGGCGGGTCAGCCCCAGCATTTT.

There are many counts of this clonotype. As DNA, the CDR3 is TGCAGTGCCTTGGACAGTAGTGAAAAACTGTTTTTT. Residues: CSALDSSEKLFF. J is TRBJ1-4 and V is TRBV20-1; D is perhaps TRBD1 (6 bases). The CDR3 runs 12 residues. V shed 6 bases and J shed 7 bases, with 12 bases lying between them. From germline, CDR1 is DFQATT and CDR2 SNEGSKA (reference sequence).

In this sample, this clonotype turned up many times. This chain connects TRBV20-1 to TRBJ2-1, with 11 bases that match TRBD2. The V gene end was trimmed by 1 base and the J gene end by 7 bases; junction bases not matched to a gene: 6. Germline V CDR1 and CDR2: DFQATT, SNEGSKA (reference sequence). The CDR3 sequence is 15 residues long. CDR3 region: CSARGASGGLNEQFF. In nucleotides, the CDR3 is TGCAGTGCTAGAGGGGCTAGCGGGGGGCTAAATGAGCAGTTCTTC.

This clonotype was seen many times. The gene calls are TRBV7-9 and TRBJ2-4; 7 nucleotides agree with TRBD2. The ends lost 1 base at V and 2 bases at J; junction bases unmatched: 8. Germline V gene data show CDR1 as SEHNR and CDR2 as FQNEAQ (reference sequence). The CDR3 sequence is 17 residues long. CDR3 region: CASSLGSSGLPKNIQYF. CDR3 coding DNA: TGTGCCAGCAGCTTAGGTTCTAGCGGCTTACCCAAAAACATTCAGTACTTC.

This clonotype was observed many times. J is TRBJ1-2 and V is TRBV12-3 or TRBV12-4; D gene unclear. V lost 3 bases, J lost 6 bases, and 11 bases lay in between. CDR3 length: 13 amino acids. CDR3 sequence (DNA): TGTGCCAGCAGTTTTGCCCTGGGTCATGGCTACACCTTC. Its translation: CASSFALGHGYTF.

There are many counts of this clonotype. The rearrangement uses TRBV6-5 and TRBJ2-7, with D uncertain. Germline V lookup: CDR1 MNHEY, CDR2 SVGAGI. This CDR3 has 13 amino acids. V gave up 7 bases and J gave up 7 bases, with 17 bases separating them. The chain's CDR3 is CASTSRIGSEQYF. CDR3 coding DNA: TGTGCCAGCACCTCCCGGATCGGCAGTGAGCAGTACTTC.